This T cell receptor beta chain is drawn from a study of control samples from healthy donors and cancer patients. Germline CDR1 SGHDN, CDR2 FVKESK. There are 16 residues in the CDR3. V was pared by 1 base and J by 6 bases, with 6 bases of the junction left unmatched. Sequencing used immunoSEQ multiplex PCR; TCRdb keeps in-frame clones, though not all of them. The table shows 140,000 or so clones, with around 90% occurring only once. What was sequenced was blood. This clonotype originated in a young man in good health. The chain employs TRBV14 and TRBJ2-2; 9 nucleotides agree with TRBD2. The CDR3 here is CASSQVAGLASGELFF. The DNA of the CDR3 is TGTGCCAGCAGCCAAGTTGCCGGACTAGCGTCCGGGGAGCTGTTTTTT.